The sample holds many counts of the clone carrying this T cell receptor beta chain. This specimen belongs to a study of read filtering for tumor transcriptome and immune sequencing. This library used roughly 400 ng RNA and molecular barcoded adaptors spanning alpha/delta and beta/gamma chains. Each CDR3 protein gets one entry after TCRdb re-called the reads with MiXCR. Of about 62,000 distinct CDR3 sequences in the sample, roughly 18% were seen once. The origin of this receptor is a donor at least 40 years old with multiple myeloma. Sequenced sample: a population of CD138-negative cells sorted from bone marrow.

For the CDR3, the DNA is TGTGCCAGCAGCCAAGATTGGACTAGTGGTGGCACAGATACGCAGTATTTT. Its protein is CASSQDWTSGGTDTQYF. J is TRBJ2-3 and V is TRBV14, with 7 bases identical to TRBD2. CDR3 length: 17 residues. CDR1 is SGHDN, CDR2 FVKESK, per germline. V lost 0 bases, J lost 1 base, and 7 bases stayed unmatched.